This T cell receptor beta chain was identified during a study of T cells after yellow fever vaccination. Study information: Low-cell-number fractions were prepared with SMART-Seq v4 Ultra Low Input.

This clonotype has just a few counts. 5'RACE template switching generated TCR cDNA, adding a universal primer site and UMIs. One entry per CDR3 protein results from TCRdb running MiXCR on the 5' RACE reads. The sample gives some 200,000 distinct CDR3 sequences, 8% to 13% of which show up once; about 38% is in the top ten. This CDR3 comprises 15 residues. Per germline, CDR1 MGHRA and CDR2 YSYEKL. V was clipped by 0 bases and J by 1 base, with 9 bases between them. This chain uses TRBV4-1 with TRBJ2-5, with no clear D. This receptor was identified in a man aged 18 to 35 who received the YFV17D yellow fever vaccine. Sequenced here: CD8+ T cells sorted from PBMCs, sampled 15 days after the yellow fever booster vaccination. CDR3: CASSQEGRRQETQYF. The CDR3 DNA sequence: TGCGCCAGCAGCCAAGAAGGAAGGCGCCAAGAGACCCAGTACTTC.